These 13 T cell receptor beta chains originate from one sample sequenced in a study of human T cells and chemical hapten exposure. Time point of the sample: patch test 1, 2 weeks after DPC sensitization. Treatment indicated: therapeutic diphenylcyclopropenone sensitization with weekly scalp DPC. One entry per CDR3 protein, called by TCRdb with MiXCR from the RACE reads. In the table there are around 300,000 distinct CDR3 sequences, around 6.9% of which are singletons. The specimen was whole blood, collected in connection with sensitization to the hapten diphenylcyclopropenone (DPC). The receptors stem from a woman younger than 35 with alopecia areata. Some clones in this sample may be carry-over from other donors' samples.

The CDR3 loop reads CASSIDGETDTQYF. CDR3 DNA sequence: TGTGCCAGTAGTATAGACGGGGAAACAGATACGCAGTATTTT. V gene TRBV19 combines with J gene TRBJ2-3, with D possibly TRBD2 on 5 matching bases. Trimming left V 0 bases short and J 3 bases short, with 7 bases between. The germline V gene has CDR1 LNHDA and CDR2 SQIVND (reference sequence). The CDR3 runs 14 residues.

This clonotype was picked up a small number of times. V and J are TRBV7-2 and TRBJ2-3; D remains unclear. Looked up from germline, CDR1 is SGHTA and CDR2 is FQGNSA. V was pared by 4 bases and J by 4 bases, with 9 bases between. The CDR3 spans 13 residues. The DNA for the CDR3 is TGTGCCAGCAGCTCAAATGTGGCAGATACGCAGTATTTT. Its translation: CASSSNVADTQYF.

This clonotype was seen a few times. The rearrangement joins TRBV19 to TRBJ2-1; TRBD1 might be the D (5 bases). The V gene lost 0 bases and the J gene lost 10 bases, with 10 bases spanning the gap. CDR3 size: 13 residues. Germline loops: CDR1 LNHDA, CDR2 SQIVND (reference sequence). CDR3 coding DNA: TGTGCCAGTAGTATAGAATGGCGGACAGAGCAGTTCTTC. It is translated as CASSIEWRTEQFF.

In this sample, this clonotype turned up a few times. The J gene is TRBJ2-5, the V gene TRBV18, with 10 bases lining up with TRBD2. The CDR3 is 15 amino acids. With V trimmed by 3 bases and J by 4 bases, 5 bases remained unmatched. Germline loops: CDR1 KGHSH, CDR2 LQKENI. The CDR3, as DNA: TGTGCCAGCTCACCTAGCGGGGGGCAAGTAGAGACCCAGTACTTC. Encoded protein: CASSPSGGQVETQYF. The whole variable domain, remainder taken from reference TRBV18 and TRBJ2-5, is NAGVMQNPRHLVRRRGQEARLRCSPMKGHSHVYWYRQLPEEGLKFMVYLQKENIIDESGMPKERFSAEFPKEGPSILRIQQVVRGDSAAYFCASSPSGGQVETQYFGPGTRLLVL.

This clonotype was detected a few times. CDR3 amino acids: CASSVEGTDSYEQYF. CDR3 coding DNA: TGTGCCAGCAGCGTAGAAGGGACAGACTCCTACGAGCAGTACTTC. The genes are TRBV9 and TRBJ2-7, with 7 positions matching TRBD1. CDR3 size: 15 residues. J lost 0 bases, V lost 0 bases, and 3 bases had no gene match. Looked up from germline, CDR1 is SGDLS and CDR2 is YYNGEE.

In its sample, this clonotype was seen many times. The chain has TRBV4-3 and TRBJ2-7; a weak D match, TRBD2 (6 bases). The CDR3 is 15 residues long. The germline CDR1 and CDR2 sequences are LGHNA and YSLEER. V was trimmed by 4 bases and J by 2 bases, leaving 15 bases between them. The CDR3 DNA is TGCGCCAGCAGCCCCGTGGGGGGTGGGCCCTACGAGCAGTACTTC. It yields the protein CASSPVGGGPYEQYF.

This clonotype was detected a few times. The CDR3 DNA follows: TGTGCCAGCAGTGAGTGGCAACAAGAGACCCAGTACTTC. It yields the protein CASSEWQQETQYF. The chain is built from TRBV2 and TRBJ2-5, with D hard to call. The germline V and J ends were trimmed by 3 bases and 2 bases, with 7 bases remaining between them. The CDR3 has 13 residues. CDR1 is SNHLY, CDR2 FYNNEI, per germline.

In this sample, this clonotype turned up many times. V gene TRBV12-3 or TRBV12-4 combines with J gene TRBJ2-3, with 8 bases that match TRBD2. The CDR3 has 17 residues. V lost 3 bases to trimming and J lost 1 base; unmatched junction nucleotides: 9. In DNA form, the CDR3 reads TGTGCCAGCAGTTTTCAAGCGGGGGTCTCTGGCACAGATACGCAGTATTTT. It encodes CASSFQAGVSGTDTQYF.

This chain joins TRBV9 and TRBJ2-6; 10 nucleotides agree with TRBD1. Losses at the gene ends were 3 bases for V and 1 base for J; bases not matched to a gene: 4. CDR1 is SGDLS and CDR2 is YYNGEE in the germline V gene. The CDR3 is made up of 17 amino acids. CDR3 DNA sequence: TGTGCCAGCAGCGGGGGACAGGGGTCGTCTGGGGCCAACGTCCTGACTTTC. Translation gives CASSGGQGSSGANVLTF.

The chain recombines TRBV4-1 with TRBJ2-7; D remains unclear. Per germline, CDR1 MGHRA and CDR2 YSYEKL. The CDR3 totals 15 residues. V dropped 3 bases and J dropped 0 bases, with 12 bases sitting between them. The CDR3 region is CASSHPGESSYEQYF. CDR3 sequence (DNA): TGCGCCAGCAGCCACCCAGGCGAAAGCTCCTACGAGCAGTACTTC.

The rearrangement joins TRBV3-1 to TRBJ1-1; 7 nucleotides agree with TRBD1. The CDR3 extends over 15 amino acids. Germline-derived CDR1 and CDR2 are LGHDT and YNNKEL (reference sequence). With 5 bases clipped from V and 8 bases from J, the junction kept 14 bases outside the gene matches. The CDR3 nucleotides are TGTGCCAGCAGCAAGACCGGGACAGAAAGCAGAGAAGCTTTCTTT. As protein: CASSKTGTESREAFF.

This clonotype has only a few counts. The V call is TRBV5-1, the J call TRBJ1-6; D not resolved. Germline V gene lookup returns CDR1 SGHRS and CDR2 YFSETQ. With 4 bases removed from V and 9 bases from J, the gap between germline ends came to 14 bases. This CDR3 is built from 14 residues. The CDR3 region is CASSPRTVGSPLHF. In DNA form, the CDR3 reads TGCGCCAGCAGCCCTCGAACCGTCGGTTCACCCCTCCACTTT.

This clonotype was detected many times. This chain uses TRBV24-1 with TRBJ2-3, with D tentatively TRBD2 (5 bases). The length of the CDR3 is 15 residues. CDR1 KGHDR and CDR2 SFDVKD come from the germline V gene. Trimming stripped 3 bases from V and 11 bases from J, with 20 bases between. CDR3: CATSDPRTAPDKQYF. CDR3 DNA sequence: TGTGCCACCAGTGATCCCCGGACTGCCCCAGACAAGCAGTATTTT.